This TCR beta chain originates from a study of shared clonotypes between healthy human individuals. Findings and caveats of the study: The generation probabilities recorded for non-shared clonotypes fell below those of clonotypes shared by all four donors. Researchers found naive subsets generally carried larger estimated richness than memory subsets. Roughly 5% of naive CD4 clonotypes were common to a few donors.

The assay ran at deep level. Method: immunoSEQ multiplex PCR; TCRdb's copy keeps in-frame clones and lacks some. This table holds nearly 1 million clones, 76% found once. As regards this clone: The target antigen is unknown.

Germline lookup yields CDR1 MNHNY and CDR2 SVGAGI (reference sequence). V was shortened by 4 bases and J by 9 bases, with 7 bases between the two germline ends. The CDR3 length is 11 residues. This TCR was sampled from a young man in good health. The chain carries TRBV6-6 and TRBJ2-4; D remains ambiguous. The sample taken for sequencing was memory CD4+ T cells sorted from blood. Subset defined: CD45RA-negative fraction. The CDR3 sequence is CASSWQSIQYF. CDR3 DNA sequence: TGTGCCAGCAGTTGGCAAAGCATTCAGTACTTC.